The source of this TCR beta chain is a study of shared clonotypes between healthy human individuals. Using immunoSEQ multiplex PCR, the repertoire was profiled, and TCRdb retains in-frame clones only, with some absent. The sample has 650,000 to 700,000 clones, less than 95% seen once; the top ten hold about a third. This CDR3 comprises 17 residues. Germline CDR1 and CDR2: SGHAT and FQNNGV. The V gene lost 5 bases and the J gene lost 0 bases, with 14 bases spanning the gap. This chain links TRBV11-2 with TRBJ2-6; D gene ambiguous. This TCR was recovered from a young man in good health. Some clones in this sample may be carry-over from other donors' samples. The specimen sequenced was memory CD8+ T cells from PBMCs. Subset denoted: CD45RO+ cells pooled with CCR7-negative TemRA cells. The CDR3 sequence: CASSHYHPYSGANVLTF. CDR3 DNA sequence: TGTGCCAGCAGCCATTATCACCCATACTCTGGGGCCAACGTCCTGACTTTC.